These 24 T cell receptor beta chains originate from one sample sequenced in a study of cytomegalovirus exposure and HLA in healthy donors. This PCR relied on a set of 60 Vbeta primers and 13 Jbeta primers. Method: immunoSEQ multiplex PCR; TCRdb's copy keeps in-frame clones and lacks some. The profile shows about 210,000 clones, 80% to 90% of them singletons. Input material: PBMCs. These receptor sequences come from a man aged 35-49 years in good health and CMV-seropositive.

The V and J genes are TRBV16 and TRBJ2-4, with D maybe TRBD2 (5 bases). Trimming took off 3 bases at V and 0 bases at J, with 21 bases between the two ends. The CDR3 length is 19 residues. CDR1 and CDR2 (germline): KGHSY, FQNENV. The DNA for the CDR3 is TGTGCCAGCAGCCAGACACAATTGGTGCCCGGACTAGCCAAAAACATTCAGTACTTC. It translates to CASSQTQLVPGLAKNIQYF.

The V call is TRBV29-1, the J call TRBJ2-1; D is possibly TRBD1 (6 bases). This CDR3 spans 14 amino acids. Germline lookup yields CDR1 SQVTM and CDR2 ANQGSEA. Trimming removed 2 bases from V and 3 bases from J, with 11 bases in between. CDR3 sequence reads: CSVEHRDNYNEQFF. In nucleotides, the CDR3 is TGCAGCGTTGAACACAGGGACAACTACAATGAGCAGTTCTTC.

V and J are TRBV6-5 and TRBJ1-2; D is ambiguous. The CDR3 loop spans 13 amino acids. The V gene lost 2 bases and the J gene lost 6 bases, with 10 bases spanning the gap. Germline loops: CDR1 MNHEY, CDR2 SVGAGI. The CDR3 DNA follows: TGTGCCAGCAGTTACGGCGGATATGATGGCTACACCTTC. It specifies CASSYGGYDGYTF.

The CDR3 DNA follows: TGTGCCAGCAGTTACGGGACAGAGGCCTACGAGCAGTACTTC. Its protein is CASSYGTEAYEQYF. The chain recombines TRBV2 with TRBJ2-7; TRBD1 matches at 7 bases. This CDR3 is 14 amino acids long. The J segment lost 2 bases and the V segment lost 5 bases, leaving 6 bases of the junction unmatched. Per germline, CDR1 SNHLY and CDR2 FYNNEI.

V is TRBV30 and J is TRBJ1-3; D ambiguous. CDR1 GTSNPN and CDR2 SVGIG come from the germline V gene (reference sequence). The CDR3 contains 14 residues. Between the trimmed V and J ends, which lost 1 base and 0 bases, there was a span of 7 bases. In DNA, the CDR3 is TGTGCCTGGAGTGGCACTTTCTCTGGAAACACCATATATTTT. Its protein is CAWSGTFSGNTIYF.

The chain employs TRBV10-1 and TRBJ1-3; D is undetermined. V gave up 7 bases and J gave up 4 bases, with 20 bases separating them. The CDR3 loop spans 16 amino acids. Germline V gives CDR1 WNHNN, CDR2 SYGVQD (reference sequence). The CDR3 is CASINRLPWSGNTIYF. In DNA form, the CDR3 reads TGCGCCAGCATCAACCGACTCCCCTGGTCCGGAAACACCATATATTTT.

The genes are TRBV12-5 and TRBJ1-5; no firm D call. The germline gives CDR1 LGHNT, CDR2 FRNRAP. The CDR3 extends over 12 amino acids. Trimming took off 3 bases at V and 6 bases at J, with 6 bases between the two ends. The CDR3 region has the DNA TGTGCTAGTGGTTTAACGAGTCAGCCCCAGCATTTT. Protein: CASGLTSQPQHF.

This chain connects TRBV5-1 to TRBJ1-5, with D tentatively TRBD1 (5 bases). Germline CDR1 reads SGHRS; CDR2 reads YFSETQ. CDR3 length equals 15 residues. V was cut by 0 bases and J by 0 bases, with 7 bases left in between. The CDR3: CASSLGQNSNQPQHF. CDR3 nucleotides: TGCGCCAGCAGCTTGGGACAGAATAGCAATCAGCCCCAGCATTTT.

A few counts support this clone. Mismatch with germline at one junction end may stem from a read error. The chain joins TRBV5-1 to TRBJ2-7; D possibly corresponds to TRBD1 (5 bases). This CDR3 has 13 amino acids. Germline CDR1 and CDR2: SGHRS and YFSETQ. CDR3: CASSYQGSHEQYF. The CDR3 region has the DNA TGCGCCAGCAGCTATCAGGGCTCCCACGAGCAGTACTTC.

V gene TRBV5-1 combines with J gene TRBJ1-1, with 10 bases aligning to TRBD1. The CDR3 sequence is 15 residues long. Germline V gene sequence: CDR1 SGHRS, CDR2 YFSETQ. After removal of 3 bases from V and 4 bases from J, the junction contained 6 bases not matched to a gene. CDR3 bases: TGCGCCAGCAGCTCCCCGGACAGGGGGATCACTGAAGCTTTCTTT. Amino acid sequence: CASSSPDRGITEAFF.

The CDR3 loop is CASSQADGGQGAEAFF. CDR3 sequence (DNA): TGTGCCAGCAGCCAAGCTGACGGGGGGCAAGGGGCTGAAGCTTTCTTT. The J gene is TRBJ1-1, the V gene TRBV14; D is possibly TRBD1 (6 bases). The V gene's germline CDR1 is SGHDN and CDR2 FVKESK. The CDR3 covers 16 residues. With 1 base removed from V and 6 bases from J, the gap between germline ends came to 18 bases.

Here the CDR3 reads CASDRGNTEAFF. DNA of the CDR3: TGTGCCAGCGACAGGGGGAACACTGAAGCTTTCTTT. The chain carries TRBV6-1 and TRBJ1-1; TRBD1 agrees at 8 bases. The CDR3 has 12 amino acids. Germline V gene data show CDR1 as MNHNS and CDR2 as SASEGT. The J segment lost 1 base and the V segment lost 8 bases, leaving 0 bases of the junction unmatched.

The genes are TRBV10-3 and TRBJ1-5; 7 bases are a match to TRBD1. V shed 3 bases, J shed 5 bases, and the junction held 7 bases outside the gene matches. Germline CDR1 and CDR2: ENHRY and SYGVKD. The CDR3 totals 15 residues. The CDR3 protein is CAISDKTGQHQPQHF. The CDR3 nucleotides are TGTGCCATCAGTGACAAGACAGGGCAACATCAGCCCCAGCATTTT.

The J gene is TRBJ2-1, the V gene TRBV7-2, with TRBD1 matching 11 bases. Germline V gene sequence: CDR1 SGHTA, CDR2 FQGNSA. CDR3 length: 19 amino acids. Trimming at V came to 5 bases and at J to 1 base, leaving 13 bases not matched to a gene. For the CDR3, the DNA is TGTGCCAGCAGCACGCGTCCTGGGACAGGGGGAGGATCCTACAATGAGCAGTTCTTC. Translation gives CASSTRPGTGGGSYNEQFF. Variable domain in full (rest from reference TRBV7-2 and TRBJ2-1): GAGVSQSPSNKVTEKGKDVELRCDPISGHTALYWYRQSLGQGLEFLIYFQGNSAPDKSGLPSDRFSAERTGGSVSTLTIQRTQQEDSAVYLCASSTRPGTGGGSYNEQFFGPGTRLTVL.

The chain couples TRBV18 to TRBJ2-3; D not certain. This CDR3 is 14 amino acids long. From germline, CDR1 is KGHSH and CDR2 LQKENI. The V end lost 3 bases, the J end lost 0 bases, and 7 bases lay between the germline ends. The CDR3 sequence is CASSPITSTDTQYF. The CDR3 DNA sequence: TGTGCCAGCTCACCGATTACTAGCACAGATACGCAGTATTTT.

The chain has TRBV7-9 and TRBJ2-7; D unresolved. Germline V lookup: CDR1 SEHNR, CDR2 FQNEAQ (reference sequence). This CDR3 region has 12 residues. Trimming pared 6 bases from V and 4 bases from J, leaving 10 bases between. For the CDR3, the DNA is TGTGCCAGCAGTCAAGACGGGTACGAGCAGTACTTC. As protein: CASSQDGYEQYF.

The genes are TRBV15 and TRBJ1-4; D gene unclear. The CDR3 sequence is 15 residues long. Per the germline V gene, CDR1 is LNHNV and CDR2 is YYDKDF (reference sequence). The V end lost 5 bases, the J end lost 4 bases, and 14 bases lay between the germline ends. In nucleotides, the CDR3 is TGTGCCACCAGCTTTTCACGTACAGATAATGAAAAACTGTTTTTT. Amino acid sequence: CATSFSRTDNEKLFF.

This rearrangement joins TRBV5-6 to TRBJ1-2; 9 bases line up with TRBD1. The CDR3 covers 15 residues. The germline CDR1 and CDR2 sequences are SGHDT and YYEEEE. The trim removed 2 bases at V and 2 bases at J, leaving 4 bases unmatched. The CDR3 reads CASSFTGGENYGYTF. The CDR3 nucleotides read TGTGCCAGCAGCTTTACAGGGGGCGAAAACTATGGCTACACCTTC. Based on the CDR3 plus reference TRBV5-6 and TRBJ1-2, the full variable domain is DAGVTQSPTHLIKTRGQQVTLRCSPKSGHDTVSWYQQALGQGPQFIFQYYEEEERQRGNFPDRFSGHQFPNYSSELNVNALLLGDSALYLCASSFTGGENYGYTFGSGTRLTVV.

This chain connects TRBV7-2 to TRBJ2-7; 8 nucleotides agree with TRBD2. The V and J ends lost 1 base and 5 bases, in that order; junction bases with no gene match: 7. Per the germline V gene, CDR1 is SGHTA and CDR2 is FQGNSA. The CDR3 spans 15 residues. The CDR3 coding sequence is TGTGCCAGCAGCTTAGGAGGGCGGGGACTAGACGAGCAGTACTTC. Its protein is CASSLGGRGLDEQYF.

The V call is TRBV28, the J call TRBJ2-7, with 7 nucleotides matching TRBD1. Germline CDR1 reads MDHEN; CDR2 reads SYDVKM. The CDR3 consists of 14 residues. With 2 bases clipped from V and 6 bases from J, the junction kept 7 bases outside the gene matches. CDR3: CASSLTGTAGEQYF. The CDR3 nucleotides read TGTGCCAGCAGTTTAACCGGGACAGCCGGCGAGCAGTACTTC.

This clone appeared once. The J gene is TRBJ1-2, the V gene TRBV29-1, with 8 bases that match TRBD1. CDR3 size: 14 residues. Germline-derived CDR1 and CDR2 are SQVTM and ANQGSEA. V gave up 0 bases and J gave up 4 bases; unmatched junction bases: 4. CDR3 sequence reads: CSVEELGTGYGYTF. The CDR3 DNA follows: TGCAGCGTTGAAGAGCTAGGGACAGGCTATGGCTACACCTTC.

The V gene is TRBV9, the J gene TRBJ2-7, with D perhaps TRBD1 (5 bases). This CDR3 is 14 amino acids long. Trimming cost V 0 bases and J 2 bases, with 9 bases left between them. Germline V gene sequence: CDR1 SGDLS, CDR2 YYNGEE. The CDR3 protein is CASSVGPRAYEQYF. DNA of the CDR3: TGTGCCAGCAGCGTAGGGCCCAGGGCCTACGAGCAGTACTTC. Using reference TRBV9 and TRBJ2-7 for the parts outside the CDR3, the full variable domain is DSGVTQTPKHLITATGQRVTLRCSPRSGDLSVYWYQQSLDQGLQFLIQYYNGEERAKGNILERFSAQQFPDLHSELNLSSLELGDSALYFCASSVGPRAYEQYFGPGTRLTVT.

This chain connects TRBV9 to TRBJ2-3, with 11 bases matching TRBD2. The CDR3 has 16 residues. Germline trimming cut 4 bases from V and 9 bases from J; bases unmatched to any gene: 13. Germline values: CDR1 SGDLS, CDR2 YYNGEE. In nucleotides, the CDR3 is TGTGCCAGCAGCTCACGCGCGACTAGCGGGGCGGGGACGCAGTATTTT. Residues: CASSSRATSGAGTQYF.

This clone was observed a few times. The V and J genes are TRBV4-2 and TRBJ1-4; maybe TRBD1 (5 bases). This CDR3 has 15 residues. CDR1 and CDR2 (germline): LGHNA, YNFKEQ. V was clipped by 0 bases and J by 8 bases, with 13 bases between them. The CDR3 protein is CASSQEHTGGEKLFF. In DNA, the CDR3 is TGTGCCAGCAGCCAAGAGCATACGGGGGGGGAAAAACTGTTTTTT.